Listed below are T cell receptor beta chains from one sample, sequenced in a study of CD8+ T cells in alopecia areata. Assay used: immunoSEQ multiplex PCR; TCRdb lists only in-frame clones, some missing. In the table there are about 150,000 clones, 45% to 60% of which are singletons. Specimen: CD8+ T cells sorted from blood, collected at week 0. The receptors shown here come from a human donor with alopecia areata. Each CDR3 is given with its conserved first and last residue. Fields, in order: CDR3 protein, CDR3 DNA, V gene, D gene, J gene, CDR3 length, clone size. D genes are given only for firm matches. Size tells how often a clone was seen (once, few, many) or the class of an expanded clone, and some rows leave it out.

CASSKGTVGTEAFF	TGTGCCAGCAGTAAAGGGACGGTTGGAACTGAAGCTTTCTTT	TRBV6-7	-	TRBJ1-1	14	-
CASSPAGEGSNEQFF	TGTGCCAGCAGTCCAGCGGGGGAAGGAAGCAATGAGCAGTTCTTC	TRBV11-2	TRBD2	TRBJ2-1	15	-
CAWSTGTAEAFF	TGTGCCTGGAGTACCGGGACGGCTGAAGCTTTCTTT	TRBV30	-	TRBJ1-1	12	-
CASSRQGTGELFF	TGTGCCAGCAGCAGACAGGGGACCGGGGAGCTGTTTTTT	TRBV13	TRBD1	TRBJ2-2	13	-
CASSQRTSEKLFF	TGCGCCAGCAGCCAGAGGACGAGTGAAAAACTGTTTTTT	TRBV4-1	-	TRBJ1-4	13	few
CASRGQGSSYEQYF	TGTGCCAGCAGGGGACAGGGGTCCTCCTACGAGCAGTACTTC	TRBV11-2	TRBD1	TRBJ2-7	14	-
CASSPRTGELFF	TGTGCCAGCAGTCCGAGAACCGGGGAGCTGTTTTTT	TRBV6-5	-	TRBJ2-2	12	few
CASSLAGGGTEAFF	TGTGCCAGTAGCCTGGCGGGAGGGGGCACTGAAGCTTTCTTT	TRBV19	-	TRBJ1-1	14	-
CASSLRWRDSPAGAQHF	TGTGCCAGCAGCTTGAGGTGGCGGGACAGCCCCGCCGGGGCCCAGCATTTT	TRBV5-6	TRBD1	TRBJ1-5	17	-
CASSLDPTGVADTQYF	TGTGCCAGCAGCTTGGACCCAACAGGGGTAGCAGATACGCAGTATTTT	TRBV5-6	TRBD1	TRBJ2-3	16	-